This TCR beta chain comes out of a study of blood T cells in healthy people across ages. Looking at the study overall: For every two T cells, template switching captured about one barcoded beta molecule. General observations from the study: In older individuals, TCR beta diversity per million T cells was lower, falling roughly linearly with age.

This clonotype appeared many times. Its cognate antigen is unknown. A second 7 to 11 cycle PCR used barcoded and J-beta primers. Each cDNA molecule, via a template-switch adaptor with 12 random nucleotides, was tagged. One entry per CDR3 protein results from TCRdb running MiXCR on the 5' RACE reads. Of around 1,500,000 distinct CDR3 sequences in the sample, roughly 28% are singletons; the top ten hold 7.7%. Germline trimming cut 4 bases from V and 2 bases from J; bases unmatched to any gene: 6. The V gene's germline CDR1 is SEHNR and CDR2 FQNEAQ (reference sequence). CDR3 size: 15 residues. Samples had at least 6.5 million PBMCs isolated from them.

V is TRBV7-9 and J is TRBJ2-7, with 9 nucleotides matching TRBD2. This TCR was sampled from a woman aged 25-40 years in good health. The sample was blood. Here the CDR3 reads CASSSLAGTPYEQYF. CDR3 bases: TGTGCCAGCAGCTCCCTAGCGGGGACCCCCTACGAGCAGTACTTC.